Listed below are T cell receptor beta chains from one sample, sequenced in a study of shared clonotypes between healthy human individuals. The table came from immunoSEQ multiplex PCR; TCRdb's copy has only in-frame clones and leaves some out. Of 1.5 million to 2.5 million clones in the sample, about 95% are singletons; the top ten hold under 1.5%. The sequencing sample was made of naive CD8+ T cells sorted from blood. All receptors come from a man between 18 and 35 years old in good health. The CDR3 runs from the conserved cysteine through the conserved F or W. The D gene is left open where the match is weak. Clone size appears in some rows only: once, few, many, or a class for an expanded clone.

TRBV7-8	TRBJ1-1	.	TRBD1	CASSLSQGVQTEAFF	TGTGCCAGCAGCTTATCTCAGGGGGTTCAAACTGAAGCTTTCTTT
TRBV7-2	TRBJ2-5	.	TRBD1	CASSLADREGETQYF	TGTGCCAGCAGCTTAGCGGACAGGGAAGGAGAGACCCAGTACTTC
TRBV9	TRBJ2-4	.	TRBD2	CASSVSGDSGSPNIQYF	TGTGCCAGCAGCGTAAGTGGGGATAGCGGGAGCCCAAACATTCAGTACTTC
TRBV5-4	TRBJ2-7	.	TRBD2	CASSLNIGGTYEQYF	TGTGCCAGCAGCTTGAACATCGGGGGGACCTACGAGCAGTACTTC
TRBV18	TRBJ2-7	.	.	CASSPTGVRYDEQYF	TGTGCCAGCTCACCTACTGGGGTCAGGTACGACGAGCAGTACTTC
TRBV6-5	TRBJ1-1	.	.	CASSPSGEGTEAFF	TGTGCCAGCAGCCCTTCAGGGGAGGGCACTGAAGCTTTCTTT
TRBV7-9	TRBJ1-4	.	.	CASSGGGRSEKLFF	TGTGCCAGCAGCGGAGGGGGGAGAAGTGAAAAACTGTTTTTT
TRBV7-9	TRBJ2-5	once	.	CASSLSEEETQYF	TGTGCCAGCAGCTTAAGTGAGGAAGAGACCCAGTACTTC
TRBV2	TRBJ1-1	.	.	CASSEGTEAFF	TGTGCCAGCAGTGAAGGGACAGAAGCTTTCTTT
TRBV6-5	TRBJ2-5	.	.	CASSPTGGETQYF	TGTGCCAGCAGTCCTACGGGTGGAGAGACCCAGTACTTC
TRBV27	TRBJ2-7	.	TRBD1	CASSSAGQGPYEQYF	TGTGCCAGCAGTTCCGCCGGACAGGGCCCTTACGAGCAGTACTTC
TRBV5-4	TRBJ1-1	once	.	CASMDSGRPFEAFF	TGTGCCAGCATGGACTCTGGACGTCCATTTGAAGCTTTCTTT
TRBV11-3	TRBJ2-3	.	TRBD2	CASSPRLAGGGDTQYF	TGTGCCAGCAGCCCCCGTCTAGCGGGAGGGGGAGATACGCAGTATTTT
TRBV19	TRBJ2-1	.	.	CASSIGYNEQFF	TGTGCCAGTAGTATAGGTTACAATGAGCAGTTCTTC
TRBV13	TRBJ1-1	.	.	CASSSGRLNTEAFF	TGTGCCAGCAGCTCGGGACGCCTGAACACTGAAGCTTTCTTT
TRBV13	TRBJ1-3	.	.	CASSLGLRGGNTIYF	TGTGCCAGCAGCTTAGGGCTAAGAGGTGGAAACACCATATATTTT
TRBV5-1	TRBJ2-2	.	TRBD2	CASSFTSGAGELFF	TGCGCCAGCAGCTTCACTAGCGGGGCCGGGGAGCTGTTTTTT
TRBV7-9	TRBJ1-5	.	.	CASSSDGGINQPQHF	TGTGCCAGCAGCTCGGACGGGGGGATAAATCAGCCCCAGCATTTT
TRBV4-1	TRBJ2-7	.	.	CASSQDGYEQYF	TGCGCCAGCAGCCAAGATGGGTACGAGCAGTACTTC
TRBV5-6	TRBJ1-2	.	.	CASSLHGGRFYGYTF	TGTGCCAGCAGCTTGCACGGGGGGCGCTTCTATGGCTACACCTTC
TRBV28	TRBJ2-3	.	.	CASSPYTTDTQYF	TGTGCCAGCAGTCCCTACACCACAGATACGCAGTATTTT
TRBV28	TRBJ2-1	.	TRBD2	CASSSSGFNEQFF	TGTGCCAGCAGTTCTAGCGGGTTTAATGAGCAGTTCTTC
TRBV4-1	TRBJ2-7	.	.	CASSQVGGYEQYF	TGCGCCAGCAGCCAGGTAGGGGGCTACGAGCAGTACTTC
TRBV30	TRBJ2-7	.	.	CAWSVRRGRGGVKTAYEQYF	TGTGCCTGGAGTGTACGGCGGGGCAGGGGTGGGGTAAAAACAGCCTACGAGCAGTACTTC
TRBV7-2	TRBJ2-7	.	TRBD2	CASSFSGDAYEQYF	TGTGCCAGCAGCTTTAGCGGGGATGCCTACGAGCAGTACTTC
TRBV7-9	TRBJ2-1	.	TRBD2	CASSRGLAGPFSYNEQFF	TGTGCCAGCAGCCGAGGACTAGCGGGACCTTTCTCCTACAATGAGCAGTTCTTC
TRBV19	TRBJ1-5	.	TRBD1	CASSSQGASYSNQPQHF	TGTGCCAGTAGTTCGCAGGGGGCGTCCTATAGCAATCAGCCCCAGCATTTT
TRBV30	TRBJ2-7	.	.	CAWSVHNTNEQYF	TGTGCCTGGAGTGTCCACAACACCAACGAGCAGTACTTC
TRBV10-3	TRBJ2-1	.	.	CAISDPSFEQFF	TGTGCCATCAGTGACCCGTCTTTTGAGCAGTTCTTC
TRBV9	TRBJ2-3	.	TRBD2	CASSYGLAGGTGTDTQYF	TGTGCCAGCAGCTATGGACTAGCGGGGGGTACGGGCACAGATACGCAGTATTTT
TRBV7-8	TRBJ2-7	.	TRBD1	CASSIGTGVSYEQYF	TGTGCCAGCAGCATCGGGACAGGGGTTTCCTACGAGCAGTACTTC
TRBV27	TRBJ1-4	once	.	CASSPIGANEKLFF	TGTGCCAGCAGTCCCATTGGAGCTAATGAAAAACTGTTTTTT
TRBV7-9	TRBJ2-7	.	.	CASSFAGNSYEQYF	TGTGCCAGCAGCTTCGCGGGAAACTCCTACGAGCAGTACTTC
TRBV28	TRBJ2-1	.	TRBD1	CASTIYRGNEQFF	TGTGCCAGCACTATTTACAGGGGGAATGAGCAGTTCTTC
TRBV10-2	TRBJ2-7	once	.	CASSGRAGGYEQYF	TGCGCCAGCAGTGGGAGGGCTGGGGGGTACGAGCAGTACTTC
TRBV4-1	TRBJ2-3	.	TRBD2	CASSQEGGGSLTDTQYF	TGCGCCAGCAGCCAAGAGGGAGGCGGGAGTCTGACAGATACGCAGTATTTT
TRBV7-2	TRBJ2-1	.	.	CASSLSAVHEQFF	TGTGCCAGCAGCCTCTCCGCCGTGCATGAGCAGTTCTTC